The 18 T cell receptor beta chains below all came from one sample that was sequenced in a study of shared clonotypes between healthy human individuals. Assay used: immunoSEQ multiplex PCR; TCRdb lists only in-frame clones, some missing. The table has about 1 million clones, about 75% seen once. Sequencing used memory CD4+ T cells sorted from blood. Subset specified: CD45RA-negative fraction. The receptors here all came from a man aged 18 to 29 in good health.

The chain links TRBV7-2 to TRBJ2-5, with D possibly TRBD1 on 5 matching bases. There are 14 residues in the CDR3. The germline CDR1 and CDR2 sequences are SGHTA and FQGNSA. The V and J ends lost 2 bases and 2 bases respectively, with 9 bases between them. The CDR3 region is CASSLRQTQETQYF. The CDR3 bases are TGTGCCAGCAGCTTACGACAGACTCAAGAGACCCAGTACTTC.

V usage is TRBV5-1 and J usage is TRBJ1-1; D not resolved. The CDR3 consists of 12 residues. CDR1 and CDR2 (germline): SGHRS, YFSETQ. Trimming cost V 6 bases and J 1 base, with 7 bases left between them. In DNA form, the CDR3 reads TGCGCCAGCAAGAACAAGAACACTGAAGCTTTCTTT. This gives the protein CASKNKNTEAFF.

There are a few counts of this clone. The chain is built from TRBV7-9 and TRBJ1-6; D unresolved. CDR3 length: 15 amino acids. The germline gives CDR1 SEHNR, CDR2 FQNEAQ (reference sequence). The V gene lost 5 bases and the J gene lost 8 bases, with 16 bases spanning the gap. This chain's CDR3 is CASSQEWYGDSPLHF. In nucleotides, the CDR3 is TGTGCCAGCAGCCAGGAATGGTATGGGGATTCACCCCTCCACTTT. Complete variable domain (other parts from reference TRBV7-9 and TRBJ1-6): DTGVSQNPRHKITKRGQNVTFRCDPISEHNRLYWYRQTLGQGPEFLTYFQNEAQLEKSRLLSDRFSAERPKGSFSTLEIQRTEQGDSAMYLCASSQEWYGDSPLHFGNGTRLTVT.

The chain couples TRBV5-6 to TRBJ2-7; D remains unclear. Trimming took off 2 bases at V and 4 bases at J, with 10 bases between the two ends. The CDR3 loop spans 13 amino acids. Germline V CDR1 and CDR2: SGHDT, YYEEEE. The CDR3 DNA is TGTGCCAGCAGCTTTCTCCCTCGGTACGAGCAGTACTTC. It specifies CASSFLPRYEQYF.

The chain employs TRBV28 and TRBJ2-7; 9 bases are a match to TRBD2. The CDR3 contains 14 residues. Unmatched junction bases numbered 10, after V lost 6 bases and J lost 7 bases. Germline V lookup: CDR1 MDHEN, CDR2 SYDVKM. In nucleotides, the CDR3 is TGTGCCAGCAGGGGGGTAGCGGGAGTGGAAGAGCAGTACTTC. Its translation: CASRGVAGVEEQYF. Full variable domain (missing parts from reference TRBV28 and TRBJ2-7): DVKVTQSSRYLVKRTGEKVFLECVQDMDHENMFWYRQDPGLGLRLIYFSYDVKMKEKGDIPEGYSVSREKKERFSLILESASTNQTSMYLCASRGVAGVEEQYFGPGTRLTVT.

This clone was seen more than once but under ten times. The chain uses TRBV18 and TRBJ2-3; 14 nucleotides agree with TRBD2. The germline CDR1 and CDR2 sequences are KGHSH and LQKENI. Trimming at V came to 0 bases and at J to 8 bases, leaving 4 bases not matched to a gene. The CDR3 has 16 amino acids. The CDR3, as DNA: TGTGCCAGCTCACCACCGGGACTAGCGGGAGATGCTACGCAGTATTTT. It translates to CASSPPGLAGDATQYF.

The V call is TRBV2, the J call TRBJ1-2, with no clear D. Trimming left V 5 bases short and J 7 bases short, with 14 bases between. The CDR3 has 13 residues. The V gene's germline CDR1 is SNHLY and CDR2 FYNNEI. The CDR3 DNA sequence: TGTGCCAGCAGTAGGGTTATCGAGGGTGGCTACACCTTC. Its protein product is CASSRVIEGGYTF.

The V call is TRBV6-1, the J call TRBJ1-6; D is uncertain. Germline CDR1 MNHNS, CDR2 SASEGT. The CDR3 consists of 14 residues. V dropped 2 bases and J dropped 11 bases, with 13 bases sitting between them. The CDR3, as DNA: TGTGCCAGCAGTGAACCACAGCGCCAGCCACCCCTCCACTTT. This gives the protein CASSEPQRQPPLHF.

The chain couples TRBV2 to TRBJ2-1; 8 bases map to TRBD1. Germline CDR1 and CDR2: SNHLY and FYNNEI. V lost 6 bases and J lost 6; bases outside the gene matches: 4. The CDR3 loop spans 13 amino acids. CDR3 region: CASSQTGGNEQFF. In nucleotides, the CDR3 is TGTGCCAGCAGCCAAACAGGGGGCAATGAGCAGTTCTTC.

The rearrangement joins TRBV10-2 to TRBJ2-4; 7 positions agree with TRBD2. CDR1 is WSHSY, CDR2 SAAADI, per germline. V was clipped by 6 bases and J by 9 bases; unmatched bases: 8. The CDR3 is made up of 13 amino acids. The CDR3 here is CASRGGGVGIQYF. In DNA, the CDR3 is TGCGCCAGCAGGGGGGGAGGGGTGGGCATTCAGTACTTC.

This chain links TRBV7-2 with TRBJ2-3; 8 bases match TRBD2. Germline V gene lookup returns CDR1 SGHTA and CDR2 FQGNSA. The CDR3 is made up of 15 amino acids. J lost 2 bases, V lost 5 bases, and 6 bases had no gene match. The CDR3 nucleotides are TGTGCCAGCAGCCCTACTAGCGGAACCACAGATACGCAGTATTTT. This gives the protein CASSPTSGTTDTQYF.

The chain is built from TRBV6-5 and TRBJ2-1, with D maybe TRBD2 (5 bases). Germline CDR1 reads MNHEY; CDR2 reads SVGAGI. The CDR3 spans 12 residues. The V end lost 10 bases, the J end lost 7 bases, and 14 bases lay between the germline ends. CDR3 amino acids: CATSPGENEQFF. CDR3 coding DNA: TGTGCCACCTCCCCCGGGGAGAATGAGCAGTTCTTC.

The V call is TRBV19, the J call TRBJ2-4; 8 positions agree with TRBD1. The junction had 9 bases not matched to a gene; V was cut back by 5 bases and J by 3 bases. The germline V gene encodes CDR1 LNHDA and CDR2 SQIVND (reference sequence). The CDR3 covers 16 residues. This chain's CDR3 is CASSLRQGSGKNIQYF. CDR3 nucleotides: TGTGCCAGTAGTCTTCGACAGGGGTCAGGCAAAAACATTCAGTACTTC.

The rearrangement links TRBV29-1 to TRBJ2-5, with TRBD2 as a possible D gene (6 bases). The CDR3 contains 12 residues. V lost 7 bases and J 1 base, leaving 10 bases between the germline ends. The V gene's germline CDR1 is SQVTM and CDR2 ANQGSEA. CDR3 in amino acids: CSGGLIQETQYF. The DNA for the CDR3 is TGCAGCGGGGGACTGATCCAAGAGACCCAGTACTTC.

This clone was seen ten or more times. The chain combines TRBV4-3 with TRBJ2-1; 9 bases line up with TRBD1. The germline gives CDR1 LGHNA, CDR2 YSLEER. The J segment lost 2 bases and the V segment lost 4 bases, leaving 3 bases of the junction unmatched. The CDR3 contains 15 residues. The CDR3: CASSPRTGAYNEQFF. CDR3 DNA sequence: TGCGCCAGCAGCCCAAGGACAGGGGCCTACAATGAGCAGTTCTTC.

V is TRBV29-1 and J is TRBJ1-1; D may be TRBD1 (6 bases). The CDR3 length is 13 residues. Per the germline V gene, CDR1 is SQVTM and CDR2 is ANQGSEA. Trimming removed 4 bases from V and 2 bases from J, with 11 bases in between. CDR3 nucleotides: TGCAGCGTTGTCCAGGGGATAAACACTGAAGCTTTCTTT. This encodes CSVVQGINTEAFF.

The chain has TRBV27 and TRBJ1-4; no clear D gene. Trimming pared 2 bases from V and 4 bases from J, leaving 8 bases between. Germline assignment: CDR1 MNHEY and CDR2 SMNVEV (reference sequence). The CDR3 is 14 amino acids. CDR3 residues: CASSLGQFNEKLFF. CDR3 DNA sequence: TGTGCCAGCAGTTTAGGGCAGTTTAATGAAAAACTGTTTTTT.

The CDR3 region is CASSGAGGGETQYF. The CDR3 nucleotides read TGTGCCAGCAGTGGAGCGGGAGGTGGAGAGACCCAGTACTTC. The chain employs TRBV2 and TRBJ2-5, with 9 nucleotides matching TRBD2. The trim removed 4 bases at V and 4 bases at J, leaving 4 bases unmatched. The germline V gene encodes CDR1 SNHLY and CDR2 FYNNEI. CDR3 length: 14 amino acids.